In its sample, the clone carrying this T cell receptor beta chain was seen once. Its specificity is unknown. This sample was included in a study of read filtering for tumor transcriptome and immune sequencing. Germline V gene data show CDR1 as DFQATT and CDR2 as SNEGSKA (reference sequence). This CDR3 region has 14 residues. V was trimmed by 3 bases and J by 3 bases, leaving 12 bases between them. Molecular barcoded adaptors covering alpha/delta and beta/gamma chains were used on roughly 400 ng RNA. One entry per CDR3 protein, called by TCRdb with MiXCR from the reads. The profile shows hundreds of distinct CDR3 sequences, over 60% of them singletons. Study conclusions and caveats: Dropping single-read clonotypes raised IR-seq and RNA-seq shared-clonotype correlation.

The chain links TRBV20-1 to TRBJ2-1; tentative D call: TRBD2 (6 bases). Sequencing was done on a sample of a population of CD138-negative cells sorted from bone marrow. This receptor was identified in a donor aged 40 or older with multiple myeloma. This table probably holds off-target reads from a library built for another chain. The CDR3 bases are TGCAGTGCTAGGTACGCGGGGCTCTACAATGAGCAGTTCTTC. Translating gives CSARYAGLYNEQFF.